The 6 T cell receptor beta chains presented below share a single source sample, sequenced in a study of Ad26.COV2.S vaccination and SARS-CoV-2 variants. Assay used: immunoSEQ multiplex PCR; TCRdb lists only in-frame clones, some missing. The table has fewer than 500,000 clones, 85% to 90% seen once. Treatment: roughly 20 received Ad26.COV2.S at low or high dose, single or two shots; 5 received placebo; per-sample allocation not given. Specimen acquisition occurred on day 63 following the initial vaccine or placebo injection. The specimen comprised peripheral blood, sampled in a trial of Ad26.COV2.S vaccine versus placebo. These receptors were taken from a person between 18 and 65 years old who received the Ad26.COV2.S COVID-19 vaccine or a placebo.

V usage is TRBV7-9 and J usage is TRBJ1-2; D gene uncertain. Trimming cost V 0 bases and J 8 bases, with 7 bases left between them. The germline V gene has CDR1 SEHNR and CDR2 FQNEAQ (reference sequence). The CDR3 sequence is 12 residues long. CDR3 in amino acids: CASSLANQGYTF. For the CDR3, the DNA is TGTGCCAGCAGCTTAGCCAACCAAGGCTACACCTTC.

The V and J genes are TRBV10-3 and TRBJ1-4; TRBD1 is a possible D gene (5 bases). V was clipped by 0 bases and J by 8 bases, with 13 bases between them. CDR3 length: 15 residues. The germline gives CDR1 ENHRY, CDR2 SYGVKD. In DNA, the CDR3 is TGTGCCATCAGTGAGTCGGGGCAGACAGAGGAAAAACTGTTTTTT. Protein: CAISESGQTEEKLFF.

The V and J genes are TRBV4-2 and TRBJ2-3, with D possibly matching TRBD2 (7 bases). The germline gives CDR1 LGHNA, CDR2 YNFKEQ. This CDR3 has 15 residues. The V end was cut by 3 bases, the J end by 1 base, with 11 bases between. Here the CDR3 reads CASSQGGLGTDTQYF. DNA of the CDR3: TGTGCCAGCAGCCAGGGGGGGCTTGGCACAGATACGCAGTATTTT.

This clone was seen more than once but under ten times. The gene calls are TRBV3-1 (or the pseudogene TRBV3-2) and TRBJ2-1, with 11 bases matching TRBD2. Germline lookup yields CDR1 LGHDT and CDR2 YNNKEL (reference sequence). V gave up 4 bases and J gave up 9 bases; unmatched junction bases: 5. This CDR3 region has 14 residues. CDR3 DNA: TGTGCCAGCAGCCCACTAGCGGGAGTGATTGAGCAGTTCTTC. Encoded protein: CASSPLAGVIEQFF.

The chain employs TRBV2 and TRBJ1-1; D is ambiguous. Trimming took 8 bases from V and 3 from J, leaving 10 bases between them. CDR1 SNHLY and CDR2 FYNNEI come from the germline V gene. This CDR3 comprises 12 residues. The CDR3 DNA sequence: TGTGCCAGCCTGCAAGGACACACTGAAGCTTTCTTT. Its translation is CASLQGHTEAFF.

The rearrangement uses TRBV24-1 and TRBJ2-3; 9 bases are a match to TRBD1. CDR1 and CDR2 from the germline V gene are KGHDR and SFDVKD. This CDR3 is 14 amino acids long. V shed 9 bases and J 4 bases; nucleotides not matched to a gene: 7. CDR3 sequence: CATSRDRVSDTQYF. CDR3 coding DNA: TGTGCCACCTCGAGGGACAGGGTCTCAGATACGCAGTATTTT.